These T cell receptor beta chains were read from a single sample in a study of cytomegalovirus exposure and HLA in healthy donors. TCRdb's copy holds only in-frame clones and misses some; the assay was immunoSEQ multiplex PCR. Seen here are about 61,000 clones, roughly nine tenths observed once, and the top ten hold around 1.5%. Material for sequencing was PBMCs. The receptors here all came from a man aged 25 to 40 in good health and CMV-seropositive. The CDR3 runs from the conserved cysteine through the conserved F or W. The order of the fields is CDR3 length, V gene, clone size, J gene, D gene, CDR3 protein, CDR3 DNA. A D gene is named only where the DNA matches it firmly. Clone size is shown for a subset of rows, as once, few, many or a class of expanded clone.

length: 12; V: TRBV30; size: once; J: TRBJ2-2; D: .; CDR3: CAWTVNTGELFF; DNA: TGTGCCTGGACGGTGAACACCGGGGAGCTGTTTTTT
length: 10; V: TRBV18; size: .; J: TRBJ1-1; D: .; CDR3: CASSQTGAFF; DNA: TGTGCCAGCTCACAGACAGGAGCTTTCTTT
length: 12; V: TRBV6-5; size: .; J: TRBJ2-2; D: .; CDR3: CASSYLSGELFF; DNA: TGTGCCAGCAGTTACTTATCCGGGGAGCTGTTTTTT
length: 15; V: TRBV5-4; size: .; J: TRBJ1-1; D: .; CDR3: CASSSGGSEETEAFF; DNA: TGTGCCAGCAGCTCGGGGGGAAGCGAGGAGACTGAAGCTTTCTTT
length: 13; V: TRBV7-9; size: .; J: TRBJ2-7; D: .; CDR3: CASSLEQGYEQYF; DNA: TGTGCCAGCAGCTTAGAGCAGGGTTACGAGCAGTACTTC
length: 14; V: TRBV27; size: .; J: TRBJ2-3; D: .; CDR3: CASSLSLAADTQYF; DNA: TGTGCCAGCAGTTTATCGTTGGCTGCAGATACGCAGTATTTT
length: 18; V: TRBV19; size: .; J: TRBJ1-3; D: .; CDR3: CASSIGLDRSRFGNTIYF; DNA: TGTGCCAGTAGTATAGGCTTGGACAGAAGCCGGTTTGGAAACACCATATATTTT
length: 17; V: TRBV10-3; size: .; J: TRBJ2-7; D: TRBD2; CDR3: CAISKTDYAGEGHEQYF; DNA: TGTGCCATCAGTAAGACGGATTACGCGGGAGAGGGGCACGAGCAGTACTTC
length: 15; V: TRBV12-5; size: .; J: TRBJ2-7; D: TRBD2; CDR3: CASAPGLAASYEQYF; DNA: TGTGCTAGTGCCCCGGGACTAGCCGCTTCCTACGAGCAGTACTTC
length: 12; V: TRBV29-1; size: .; J: TRBJ1-2; D: .; CDR3: CSVSGFDYGYTF; DNA: TGCAGCGTTAGCGGTTTCGACTATGGCTACACCTTC
length: 15; V: TRBV7-2; size: .; J: TRBJ1-1; D: .; CDR3: CASTVPERGLTEAFF; DNA: TGTGCCAGCACCGTCCCCGAACGGGGTTTGACTGAAGCTTTCTTT
length: 16; V: TRBV30; size: .; J: TRBJ2-2; D: .; CDR3: CAWTPRWAGRTGELFF; DNA: TGTGCCTGGACCCCCCGATGGGCAGGCCGGACCGGGGAGCTGTTTTTT
length: 17; V: TRBV11-2; size: .; J: TRBJ2-3; D: TRBD2; CDR3: CASSLDSGREDTDTQYF; DNA: TGTGCCAGCAGCTTAGACAGCGGGAGGGAGGACACAGATACGCAGTATTTT
length: 20; V: TRBV7-8; size: .; J: TRBJ2-6; D: TRBD2; CDR3: CASSLGTSGEIGSGANVLTF; DNA: TGTGCCAGCAGCTTGGGGACTAGCGGGGAGATCGGGTCTGGGGCCAACGTCCTGACTTTC
length: 15; V: TRBV6-1; size: once; J: TRBJ1-2; D: TRBD1; CDR3: CASSEALGQGDGYTF; DNA: TGTGCCAGCAGTGAAGCACTGGGACAGGGGGATGGCTACACCTTC
length: 18; V: TRBV19; size: .; J: TRBJ1-2; D: .; CDR3: CASSIISRGVKSNYGYTF; DNA: TGTGCCAGTAGTATAATCTCGCGCGGGGTAAAGAGTAACTATGGCTACACCTTC
length: 14; V: TRBV7-2; size: .; J: TRBJ2-5; D: .; CDR3: CASSLDRYQETQYF; DNA: TGTGCCAGCAGCTTAGACAGGTACCAAGAGACCCAGTACTTC
length: 15; V: TRBV27; size: .; J: TRBJ2-7; D: .; CDR3: CASSLMAAHTYEQYF; DNA: TGTGCCAGCAGTTTAATGGCGGCCCATACCTACGAGCAGTACTTC
length: 14; V: TRBV19; size: .; J: TRBJ2-1; D: .; CDR3: CASSLGTQGNEQFF; DNA: TGTGCCAGTAGTTTGGGGACACAGGGAAATGAGCAGTTCTTC
length: 15; V: TRBV7-8; size: .; J: TRBJ1-4; D: .; CDR3: CASSWAGPTNEKLFF; DNA: TGTGCCAGCAGCTGGGCGGGACCAACTAATGAAAAACTGTTTTTT
length: 14; V: TRBV6-6; size: .; J: TRBJ1-1; D: .; CDR3: CASSPATANTEAFF; DNA: TGTGCCAGCAGTCCTGCGACAGCTAACACTGAAGCTTTCTTT
length: 16; V: TRBV14; size: .; J: TRBJ2-1; D: .; CDR3: CASSQGGAVSYNEQFF; DNA: TGTGCCAGCAGCCAAGGAGGTGCAGTCTCCTACAATGAGCAGTTCTTC
length: 13; V: TRBV9; size: .; J: TRBJ1-1; D: .; CDR3: CASSVAPQLEAFF; DNA: TGTGCCAGCAGCGTAGCCCCACAGCTAGAAGCTTTCTTT
length: 15; V: TRBV5-4; size: .; J: TRBJ2-2; D: .; CDR3: CASSLEGERSGELFF; DNA: TGTGCCAGCAGCTTGGAGGGAGAGAGGTCCGGGGAGCTGTTTTTT
length: 13; V: TRBV10-1; size: .; J: TRBJ1-1; D: .; CDR3: CASSDGGAGVAFF; DNA: TGCGCCAGCAGTGATGGCGGGGCGGGGGTCGCTTTCTTT
length: 14; V: TRBV7-8; size: .; J: TRBJ1-5; D: .; CDR3: CASSLARGNQPQHF; DNA: TGTGCCAGCAGCTTGGCTCGGGGAAATCAGCCCCAGCATTTT
length: 16; V: TRBV28; size: .; J: TRBJ2-1; D: .; CDR3: CASSLSRWARNNEQFF; DNA: TGTGCCAGCAGTTTGAGTAGGTGGGCCAGAAACAATGAGCAGTTCTTC
length: 13; V: TRBV23-1; size: .; J: TRBJ2-4; D: .; CDR3: CARTSLAKNIQYF; DNA: TGCGCCAGGACATCCCTAGCCAAAAACATTCAGTACTTC
length: 15; V: TRBV5-1; size: .; J: TRBJ2-2; D: .; CDR3: CASSSQTGNTGELFF; DNA: TGCGCCAGCAGCTCACAGACAGGGAACACCGGGGAGCTGTTTTTT
length: 15; V: TRBV15; size: .; J: TRBJ2-3; D: .; CDR3: CATSRDRDSTDTQYF; DNA: TGTGCCACCAGCAGAGACCGGGACTCCACAGATACGCAGTATTTT
length: 14; V: TRBV28; size: .; J: TRBJ1-1; D: TRBD1; CDR3: CASSITGGIAEAFF; DNA: TGTGCCAGCAGTATAACAGGGGGCATCGCTGAAGCTTTCTTT
length: 15; V: TRBV7-9; size: .; J: TRBJ2-2; D: .; CDR3: CASSSRGIGTGELFF; DNA: TGTGCCAGCAGCTCCAGGGGTATAGGCACCGGGGAGCTGTTTTTT
length: 14; V: TRBV7-9; size: .; J: TRBJ2-5; D: .; CDR3: CASSLVQGRETQYF; DNA: TGTGCCAGCAGCTTAGTCCAGGGGCGGGAGACCCAGTACTTC
length: 12; V: TRBV19; size: .; J: TRBJ2-2; D: .; CDR3: CASSLSSGLLFF; DNA: TGTGCCAGTAGTCTCTCCAGCGGCTTGCTGTTTTTT
length: 15; V: TRBV25-1; size: .; J: TRBJ1-5; D: .; CDR3: CASSGGGVSNQPQHF; DNA: TGTGCCAGCAGTGGAGGGGGTGTAAGCAATCAGCCCCAGCATTTT
length: 16; V: TRBV25-1; size: .; J: TRBJ1-2; D: TRBD1; CDR3: CASSELLSGGDYGYTF; DNA: TGTGCCAGCAGTGAACTATTATCAGGGGGCGACTATGGCTACACCTTC
length: 16; V: TRBV7-2; size: .; J: TRBJ1-2; D: .; CDR3: CASSLGRGRGPYGYTF; DNA: TGTGCCAGCAGCTTGGGTCGCGGCAGGGGACCCTATGGCTACACCTTC
length: 14; V: TRBV28; size: .; J: TRBJ1-5; D: .; CDR3: CASSLGQGYQPQHF; DNA: TGTGCCAGCAGTTTGGGGCAGGGCTATCAGCCCCAGCATTTT
length: 14; V: TRBV10-3; size: .; J: TRBJ2-7; D: .; CDR3: CAISERGSSYEQYF; DNA: TGTGCCATCAGTGAAAGAGGGAGCTCCTACGAGCAGTACTTC
length: 16; V: TRBV18; size: .; J: TRBJ2-5; D: TRBD2; CDR3: CASSPPLAGGPETQYF; DNA: TGTGCCAGCTCACCCCCACTAGCGGGAGGGCCGGAGACCCAGTACTTC
length: 15; V: TRBV7-6; size: few; J: TRBJ2-1; D: .; CDR3: CASSLDSTTYNEQFF; DNA: TGTGCCAGCAGCTTAGACTCTACTACCTACAATGAGCAGTTCTTC
length: 15; V: TRBV7-2; size: .; J: TRBJ2-2; D: .; CDR3: CASSLVTGDTGELFF; DNA: TGTGCCAGCAGCTTAGTAACGGGGGACACCGGGGAGCTGTTTTTT
length: 15; V: TRBV7-8; size: .; J: TRBJ1-6; D: TRBD1; CDR3: CASSLVGQGSSPLHF; DNA: TGTGCCAGCAGCTTAGTGGGACAGGGGTCTTCACCCCTCCACTTT
length: 14; V: TRBV19; size: .; J: TRBJ1-4; D: .; CDR3: CASSPPGKIEKLFF; DNA: TGTGCCAGTAGTCCCCCAGGGAAAATAGAAAAACTGTTTTTT
length: 18; V: TRBV18; size: .; J: TRBJ1-1; D: .; CDR3: CASSLYPLADRWSTEAFF; DNA: TGTGCCAGCTCACTCTACCCCCTCGCCGACAGGTGGTCCACTGAAGCTTTCTTT